This TCR beta chain is drawn from a study of blood T cell repertoires in COVID-19. This clone showed up just once. V was cut by 6 bases and J by 1 base, with 20 bases left in between. This CDR3 spans 17 amino acids. The germline V gene has CDR1 MDHEN and CDR2 SYDVKM. Profiled with immunoSEQ multiplex PCR; TCRdb holds only in-frame clones, not every one. The table lists about 140,000 clones, 81% of them singletons. The clonotype originates from a human donor in a cohort sampled during active COVID-19. Source material: peripheral blood. The chain joins TRBV28 to TRBJ2-3, with D perhaps matching TRBD2 (6 bases). The CDR3 DNA reads as TGTGCCAGCAGAAATGGGTGGGGGGTTAGACGCACAGATACGCAGTATTTT. Its translation: CASRNGWGVRRTDTQYF.